This T cell receptor (beta chain) was obtained from a study of blood T cell repertoires in COVID-19. At the level of the study: Nucleic acid was either cDNA or gDNA, and it came from T cells, B-cell-depleted T cells, or PBMCs.

This CDR3 is built from 14 residues. Trimming removed 7 bases from V and 8 bases from J, with 16 bases in between. The V gene's germline CDR1 is SGHRS and CDR2 YFSETQ. Enrolment of Seattle patients took place during active infection, and they were followed longitudinally. Some clones are missing from TCRdb's copy, which holds only in-frame ones; the method was immunoSEQ multiplex PCR. The table has some 56,000 clones, nearly 90% seen once. The V and J genes are TRBV5-1 and TRBJ1-6; maybe TRBD1 (5 bases). The specimen sequenced was peripheral blood. The receptor's source is a woman aged 60-75 years with COVID-19, enrolled during active disease. CDR3 bases: TGCGCCAGCCGATTACTGGGGGGGGATTCACCCCTCCACTTT. It yields the protein CASRLLGGDSPLHF. Full variable domain (outside the CDR3, taken from reference TRBV5-1 and TRBJ1-6): KAGVTQTPRYLIKTRGQQVTLSCSPISGHRSVSWYQQTPGQGLQFLFEYFSETQRNKGNFPGRFSGRQFSNSRSEMNVSTLELGDSALYLCASRLLGGDSPLHFGNGTRLTVT.